These 8 T cell receptor beta chains originate from one sample sequenced in a study of read filtering for tumor transcriptome and immune sequencing. The library was built from about 400 ng RNA with molecular barcoded adaptors for alpha/delta and beta/gamma chains. TCRdb re-derived calls from the reads in MiXCR, one entry per CDR3 protein. The table lists about 40,000 distinct CDR3 sequences, about 12% of them singletons. The source material was a population of CD138-negative cells sorted from bone marrow. The receptors shown here come from a donor at least 40 years old with multiple myeloma.

The table lists this clonotype with many counts. The gene calls are TRBV28 and TRBJ1-1; D is undetermined. With 2 bases removed from V and 4 bases from J, the gap between germline ends came to 5 bases. The germline CDR1 and CDR2 sequences are MDHEN and SYDVKM. This CDR3 comprises 12 residues. DNA for the CDR3: TGTGCCAGCAGTTTAAGCCTCACTGAAGCTTTCTTT. Translated: CASSLSLTEAFF.

In its sample, this clonotype was seen many times. Here the CDR3 reads CASSTGQGETQYF. CDR3 nucleotide sequence: TGTGCCAGCAGCACCGGACAGGGTGAGACCCAGTACTTC. The genes are TRBV11-2 and TRBJ2-5, with 8 bases identical to TRBD1. The germline V gene encodes CDR1 SGHAT and CDR2 FQNNGV. Trimming removed 5 bases from V and 5 bases from J; junction bases left unmatched: 4. The length of the CDR3 is 13 residues.

This clonotype occurred many times. This chain uses TRBV20-1 with TRBJ2-3; the D is unclear. The CDR3 length is 15 residues. Per the germline V gene, CDR1 is DFQATT and CDR2 is SNEGSKA (reference sequence). Trimming shortened V by 0 bases and J by 2 bases, and 12 bases separated the two germline ends. CDR3 in DNA: TGCAGTGCTAGAGATCCCAACGCCCCCACAGATACGCAGTATTTT. It specifies CSARDPNAPTDTQYF.

J is TRBJ2-1 and V is TRBV11-2, with D possibly being TRBD2 (5 bases). The CDR3 length is 12 residues. The germline V and J ends were trimmed by 1 base and 9 bases, with 7 bases remaining between them. The germline gives CDR1 SGHAT, CDR2 FQNNGV. CDR3 region: CASSLAGIEQFF. Here the CDR3 DNA reads TGTGCCAGCAGCTTAGCGGGAATTGAGCAGTTCTTC. Full variable domain (outside the CDR3, taken from reference TRBV11-2 and TRBJ2-1): EAGVAQSPRYKIIEKRQSVAFWCNPISGHATLYWYQQILGQGPKLLIQFQNNGVVDDSQLPKDRFSAERLKGVDSTLKIQPAKLEDSAVYLCASSLAGIEQFFGPGTRLTVL.

In this sample, this clonotype turned up a few times. A much larger clone sits a single nucleotide away, making a read error possible. The rearrangement links TRBV5-1 to TRBJ2-5; D gene uncertain. V gave up 0 bases and J gave up 5 bases, with 11 bases separating them. Germline-derived CDR1 and CDR2 are SGHRS and YFSETQ. CDR3 length: 14 amino acids. The CDR3 loop reads CASSLALGPETQYF. The CDR3 DNA reads as TGCGCCAGCAGCTTGGCCCTCGGGCCGGAGACCCAGTACTTC.

This sequence joins TRBV20-1 and TRBJ2-2, with TRBD1 matching 7 bases. This CDR3 region has 14 residues. Germline V gives CDR1 DFQATT, CDR2 SNEGSKA (reference sequence). The V segment lost 3 bases and the J segment 4 bases; nucleotides outside the gene matches: 5. The CDR3 coding sequence is TGCAGTGCTAGGTTCAGGGGGACCACCGGGGAGCTGTTTTTT. Translating it yields CSARFRGTTGELFF.

This clonotype has more than one count but fewer than ten. A read error may be the cause here, since a much bigger clone is one base away. The rearrangement joins TRBV20-1 to TRBJ2-7; TRBD1 matches 7 bases. Germline CDR1 and CDR2: DFQATT and SNEGSKA (reference sequence). V shed 6 bases, J shed 3 bases, and the junction held 11 bases outside the gene matches. The CDR3 length is 14 residues. The CDR3 DNA reads TGCAGTGCAATCCGGGACAGAGCTTTCTACGAGCAGTACTTC. Protein product: CSAIRDRAFYEQYF.

This clonotype showed up many times. The rearrangement links TRBV6-5 to TRBJ2-5; the D gene is possibly TRBD1 (5 bases). Trimming took off 5 bases at V and 5 bases at J, with 27 bases between the two ends. This CDR3 region has 18 residues. Germline lookup yields CDR1 MNHEY and CDR2 SVGAGI. In DNA form, the CDR3 reads TGTGCCAGCAGTCCCTCCCCCTCCCGAGGACATTCGAGGGAGACCCAGTACTTC. It yields the protein CASSPSPSRGHSRETQYF.